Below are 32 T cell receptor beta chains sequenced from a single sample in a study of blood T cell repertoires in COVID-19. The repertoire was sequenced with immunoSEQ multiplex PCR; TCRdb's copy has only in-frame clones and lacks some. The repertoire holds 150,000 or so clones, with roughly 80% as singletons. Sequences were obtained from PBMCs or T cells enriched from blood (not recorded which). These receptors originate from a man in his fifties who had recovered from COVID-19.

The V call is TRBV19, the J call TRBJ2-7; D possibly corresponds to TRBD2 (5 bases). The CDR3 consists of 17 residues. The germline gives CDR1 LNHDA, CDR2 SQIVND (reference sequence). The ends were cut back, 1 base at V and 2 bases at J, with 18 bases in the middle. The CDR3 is CASSIVAPQLGPYEQYF. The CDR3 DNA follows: TGTGCCAGTAGTATAGTGGCACCCCAACTAGGCCCCTACGAGCAGTACTTC.

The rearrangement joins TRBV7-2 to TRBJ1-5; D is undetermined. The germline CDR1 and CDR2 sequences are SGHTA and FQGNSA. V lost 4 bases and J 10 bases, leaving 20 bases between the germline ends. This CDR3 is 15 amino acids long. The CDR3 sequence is CASSSSFGGNFPQHF. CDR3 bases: TGTGCCAGCAGCTCTTCGTTTGGAGGGAACTTTCCCCAGCATTTT.

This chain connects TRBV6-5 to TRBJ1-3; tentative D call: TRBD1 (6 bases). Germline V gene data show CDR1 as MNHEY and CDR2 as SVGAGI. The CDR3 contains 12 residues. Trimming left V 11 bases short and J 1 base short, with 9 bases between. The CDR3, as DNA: TGTGCCGTCAGGGGTTCTGGAAACACCATATATTTT. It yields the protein CAVRGSGNTIYF.

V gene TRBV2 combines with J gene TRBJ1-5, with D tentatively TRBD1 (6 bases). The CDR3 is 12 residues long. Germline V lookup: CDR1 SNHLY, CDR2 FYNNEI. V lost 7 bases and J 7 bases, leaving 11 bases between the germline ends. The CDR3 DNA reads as TGTGCCAGCACAAGGGGGTTACAGCCCCAGCATTTT. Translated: CASTRGLQPQHF.

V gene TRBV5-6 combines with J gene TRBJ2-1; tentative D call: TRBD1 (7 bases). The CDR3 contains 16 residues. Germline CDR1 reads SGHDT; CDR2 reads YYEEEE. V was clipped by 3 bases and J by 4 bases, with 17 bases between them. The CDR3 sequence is CASSYLTGAGYNEQFF. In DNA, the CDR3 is TGTGCCAGCAGCTACCTCACAGGGGCGGGGTACAATGAGCAGTTCTTC.

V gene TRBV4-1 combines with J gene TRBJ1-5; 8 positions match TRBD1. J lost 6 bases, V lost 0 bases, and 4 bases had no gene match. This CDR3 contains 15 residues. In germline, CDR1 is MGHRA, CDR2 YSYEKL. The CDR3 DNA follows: TGCGCCAGCAGCCAAGAAGGACAGGGAGCTCAGCCCCAGCATTTT. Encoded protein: CASSQEGQGAQPQHF.

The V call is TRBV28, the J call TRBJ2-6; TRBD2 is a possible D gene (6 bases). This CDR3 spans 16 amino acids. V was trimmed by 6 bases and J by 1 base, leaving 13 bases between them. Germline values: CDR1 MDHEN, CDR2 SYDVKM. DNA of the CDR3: TGTGCCAGCAGGGCGGGACGGAAATCTGGGGCCAACGTCCTGACTTTC. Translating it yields CASRAGRKSGANVLTF.

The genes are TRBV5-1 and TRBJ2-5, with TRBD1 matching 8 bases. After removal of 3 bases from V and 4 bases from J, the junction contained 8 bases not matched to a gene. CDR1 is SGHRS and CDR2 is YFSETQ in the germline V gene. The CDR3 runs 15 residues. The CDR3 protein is CASSSGQGSGETQYF. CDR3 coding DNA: TGCGCCAGCAGCTCCGGACAGGGTAGTGGAGAGACCCAGTACTTC.

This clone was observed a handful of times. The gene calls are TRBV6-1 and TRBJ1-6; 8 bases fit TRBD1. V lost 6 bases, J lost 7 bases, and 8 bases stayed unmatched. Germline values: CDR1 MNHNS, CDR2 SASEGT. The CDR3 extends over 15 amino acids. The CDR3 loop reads CASSQGRQGNSPLHF. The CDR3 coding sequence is TGTGCCAGCAGCCAGGGACGACAGGGGAATTCACCCCTCCACTTT.

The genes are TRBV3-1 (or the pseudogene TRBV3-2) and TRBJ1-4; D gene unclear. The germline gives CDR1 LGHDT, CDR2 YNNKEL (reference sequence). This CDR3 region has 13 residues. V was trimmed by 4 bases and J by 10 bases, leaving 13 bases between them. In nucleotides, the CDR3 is TGTGCCAGCAGCCGCGGCACTATGGGAAAACTGTTTTTT. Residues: CASSRGTMGKLFF.

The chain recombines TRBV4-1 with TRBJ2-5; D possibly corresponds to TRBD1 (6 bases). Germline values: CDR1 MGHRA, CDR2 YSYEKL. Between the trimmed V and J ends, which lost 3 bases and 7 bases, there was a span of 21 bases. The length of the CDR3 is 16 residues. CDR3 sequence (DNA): TGCGCCAGCAGCCACCCAGGGGCCTCGTCAGGAAGGACCCAGTACTTC. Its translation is CASSHPGASSGRTQYF.

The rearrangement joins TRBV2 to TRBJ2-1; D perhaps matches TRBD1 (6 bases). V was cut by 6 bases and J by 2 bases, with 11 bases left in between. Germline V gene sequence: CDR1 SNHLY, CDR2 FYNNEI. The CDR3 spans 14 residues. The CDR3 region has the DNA TGTGCCAGCAGGGACAGCTCTACCTACAATGAGCAGTTCTTC. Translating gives CASRDSSTYNEQFF.

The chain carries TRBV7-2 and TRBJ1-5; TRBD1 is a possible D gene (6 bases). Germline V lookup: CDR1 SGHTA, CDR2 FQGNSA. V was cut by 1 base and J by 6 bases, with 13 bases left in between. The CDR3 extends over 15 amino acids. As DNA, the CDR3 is TGTGCCAGCAGCTTAGGTGCAGGGGCCGGTCAGCCCCAGCATTTT. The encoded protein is CASSLGAGAGQPQHF. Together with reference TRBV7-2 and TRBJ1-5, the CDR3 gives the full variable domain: GAGVSQSPSNKVTEKGKDVELRCDPISGHTALYWYRQSLGQGLEFLIYFQGNSAPDKSGLPSDRFSAERTGGSVSTLTIQRTQQEDSAVYLCASSLGAGAGQPQHFGDGTRLSIL.

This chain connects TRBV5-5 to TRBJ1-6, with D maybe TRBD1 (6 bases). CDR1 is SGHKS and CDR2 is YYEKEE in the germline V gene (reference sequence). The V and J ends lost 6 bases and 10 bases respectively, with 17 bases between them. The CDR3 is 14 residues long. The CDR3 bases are TGTGCCAGCACCAATTACAGGGTGAACTCACCCCTCCACTTT. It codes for CASTNYRVNSPLHF.

CDR3 amino acids: CASSFSGGADTQYF. Here the CDR3 DNA reads TGCGCCAGCAGTTTTAGCGGGGGGGCAGATACGCAGTATTTT. This chain uses TRBV10-2 with TRBJ2-3; 11 bases map to TRBD2. The V segment lost 5 bases and the J segment 4 bases; nucleotides outside the gene matches: 2. The CDR3 runs to 14 residues. CDR1 and CDR2 (germline): WSHSY, SAAADI.

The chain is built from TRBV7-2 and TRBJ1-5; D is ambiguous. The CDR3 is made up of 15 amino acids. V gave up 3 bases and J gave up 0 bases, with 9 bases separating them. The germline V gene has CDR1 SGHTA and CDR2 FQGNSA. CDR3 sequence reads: CASSLLWSSNQPQHF. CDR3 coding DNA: TGTGCCAGCAGCTTGTTGTGGAGTAGCAATCAGCCCCAGCATTTT.

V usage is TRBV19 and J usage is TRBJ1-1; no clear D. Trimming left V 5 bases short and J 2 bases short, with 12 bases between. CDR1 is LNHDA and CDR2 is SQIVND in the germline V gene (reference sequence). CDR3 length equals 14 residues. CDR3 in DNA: TGTGCCAGTAGTGGAAGCGGAGTAAACACTGAAGCTTTCTTT. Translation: CASSGSGVNTEAFF.

CDR3 nucleotide sequence: TGTGCCATCTCGGGACTAGCGGGGGGGTTCGGGGAGCTGTTTTTT. Translated: CAISGLAGGFGELFF. The rearrangement uses TRBV10-3 and TRBJ2-2; TRBD2 aligns across 16 bases. This CDR3 has 15 residues. V was clipped by 8 bases and J by 7 bases; unmatched bases: 4. Germline V gene data show CDR1 as ENHRY and CDR2 as SYGVKD.

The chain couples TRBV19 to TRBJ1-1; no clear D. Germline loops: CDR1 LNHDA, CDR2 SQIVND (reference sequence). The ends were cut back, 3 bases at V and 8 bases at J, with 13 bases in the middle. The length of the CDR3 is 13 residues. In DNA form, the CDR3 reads TGTGCCAGTAGTATTGAGATCGGTCGAGAAGCTTTCTTT. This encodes CASSIEIGREAFF. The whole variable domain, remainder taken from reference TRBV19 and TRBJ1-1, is DGGITQSPKYLFRKEGQNVTLSCEQNLNHDAMYWYRQDPGQGLRLIYYSQIVNDFQKGDIAEGYSVSREKKESFPLTVTSAQKNPTAFYLCASSIEIGREAFFGQGTRLTVV.

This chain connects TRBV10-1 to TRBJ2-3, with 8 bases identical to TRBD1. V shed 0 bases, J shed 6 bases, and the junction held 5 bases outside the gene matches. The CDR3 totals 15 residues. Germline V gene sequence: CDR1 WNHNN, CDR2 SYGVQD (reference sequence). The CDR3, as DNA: TGCGCCAGCAGTGAGTCCGCAGGGGGCTACGATACGCAGTATTTT. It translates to CASSESAGGYDTQYF.

CDR3 amino acids: CAWSGLAGNNEQFF. The CDR3 region has the DNA TGTGCCTGGAGTGGGCTAGCGGGGAATAATGAGCAGTTCTTC. The chain employs TRBV30 and TRBJ2-1, with TRBD2 identical over 9 bases. Germline lookup yields CDR1 GTSNPN and CDR2 SVGIG (reference sequence). The CDR3 is made up of 14 amino acids. Trimming removed 1 base from V and 7 bases from J; junction bases left unmatched: 5.

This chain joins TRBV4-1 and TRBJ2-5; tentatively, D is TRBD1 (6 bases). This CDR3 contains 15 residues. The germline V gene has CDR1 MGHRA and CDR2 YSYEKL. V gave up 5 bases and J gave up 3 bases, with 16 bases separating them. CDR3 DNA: TGCGCCAGCAGCGAGAGGGGGTTTAGTGAAGAGACCCAGTACTTC. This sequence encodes CASSERGFSEETQYF.

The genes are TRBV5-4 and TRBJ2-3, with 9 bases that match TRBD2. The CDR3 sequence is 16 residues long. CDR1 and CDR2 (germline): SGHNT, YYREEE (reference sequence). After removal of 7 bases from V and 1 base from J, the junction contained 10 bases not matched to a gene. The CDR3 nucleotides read TGTGCCAGCTGGAGCGGGGGGACGGAACGCACAGATACGCAGTATTTT. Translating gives CASWSGGTERTDTQYF.

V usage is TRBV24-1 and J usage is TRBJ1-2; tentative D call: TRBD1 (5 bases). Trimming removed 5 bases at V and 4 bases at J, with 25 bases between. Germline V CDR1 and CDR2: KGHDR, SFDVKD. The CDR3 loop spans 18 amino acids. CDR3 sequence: CATSASAGGDSGRYGYTF. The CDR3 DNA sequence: TGTGCCACCAGTGCCTCCGCCGGGGGAGACTCCGGCCGCTATGGCTACACCTTC.

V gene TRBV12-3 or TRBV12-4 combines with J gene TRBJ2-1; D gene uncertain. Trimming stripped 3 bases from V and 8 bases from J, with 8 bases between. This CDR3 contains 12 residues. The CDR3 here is CASSFPRHEQFF. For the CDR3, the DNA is TGTGCCAGCAGTTTCCCCAGGCATGAGCAGTTCTTC.

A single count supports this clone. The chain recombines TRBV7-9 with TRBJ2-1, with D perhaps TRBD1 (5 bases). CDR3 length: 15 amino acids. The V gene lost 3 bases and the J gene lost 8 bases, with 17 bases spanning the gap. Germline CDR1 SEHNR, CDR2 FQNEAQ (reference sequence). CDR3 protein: CASSFVGAPLDEQFF. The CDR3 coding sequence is TGTGCCAGCAGCTTCGTAGGGGCCCCTTTAGATGAGCAGTTCTTC.

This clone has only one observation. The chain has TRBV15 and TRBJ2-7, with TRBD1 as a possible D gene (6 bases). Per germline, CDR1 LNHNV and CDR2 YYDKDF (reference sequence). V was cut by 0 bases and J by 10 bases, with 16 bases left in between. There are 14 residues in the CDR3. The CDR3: CATSRDRAGEIQYF. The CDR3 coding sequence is TGTGCCACCAGCAGAGATCGGGCAGGGGAGATACAGTACTTC.

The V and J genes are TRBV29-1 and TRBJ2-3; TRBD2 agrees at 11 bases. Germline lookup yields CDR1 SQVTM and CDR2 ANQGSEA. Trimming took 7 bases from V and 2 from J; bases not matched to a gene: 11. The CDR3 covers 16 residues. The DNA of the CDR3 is TGCAGCGCGGGGGAACCGGGACTAGCGGCCACAGATACGCAGTATTTT. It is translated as CSAGEPGLAATDTQYF.

CDR3 residues: CASRGTDTGELFF. For the CDR3, the DNA is TGTGCCAGCAGGGGGACAGACACCGGGGAGCTGTTTTTT. This chain uses TRBV7-9 with TRBJ2-2; 7 nucleotides align to TRBD1. Germline V gene lookup returns CDR1 SEHNR and CDR2 FQNEAQ (reference sequence). V lost 6 bases and J lost 3; bases outside the gene matches: 1. This CDR3 is built from 13 residues. The whole variable domain, filled in from reference TRBV7-9 and TRBJ2-2, reads DTGVSQNPRHKITKRGQNVTFRCDPISEHNRLYWYRQTLGQGPEFLTYFQNEAQLEKSRLLSDRFSAERPKGSFSTLEIQRTEQGDSAMYLCASRGTDTGELFFGEGSRLTVL.

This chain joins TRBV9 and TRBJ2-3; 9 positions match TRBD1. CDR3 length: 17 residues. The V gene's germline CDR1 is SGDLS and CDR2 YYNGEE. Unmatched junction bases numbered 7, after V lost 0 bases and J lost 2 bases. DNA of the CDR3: TGTGCCAGCAGCGTAGCTACAGGGGGCGCGTACACAGATACGCAGTATTTT. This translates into CASSVATGGAYTDTQYF.

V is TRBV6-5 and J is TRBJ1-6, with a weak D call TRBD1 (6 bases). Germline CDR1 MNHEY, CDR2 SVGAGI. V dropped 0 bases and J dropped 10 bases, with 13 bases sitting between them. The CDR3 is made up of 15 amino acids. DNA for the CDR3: TGTGCCAGCAGTTACTCGAGCGGGGGCAAGTCACCCCTCCACTTT. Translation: CASSYSSGGKSPLHF.

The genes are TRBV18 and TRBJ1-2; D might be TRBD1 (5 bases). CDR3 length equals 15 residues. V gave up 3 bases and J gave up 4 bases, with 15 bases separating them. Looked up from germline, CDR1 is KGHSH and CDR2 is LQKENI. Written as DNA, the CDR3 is TGTGCCAGCTCACCGCAAACCCCCAGGGTCTATGGCTACACCTTC. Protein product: CASSPQTPRVYGYTF.